Listed below are T cell receptor beta chains from one sample, sequenced in a study of post-analysis software for immune sequencing data. MiXCR was run by TCRdb on the PCR reads, yielding one entry per CDR3 protein. The sample includes approximately 260,000 distinct CDR3 sequences, 30% to 45% of them seen just once. Input material: blood. All receptors come from a girl aged 5-17 years with multiple sclerosis. The CDR3 runs from the conserved cysteine through the conserved F or W. Each record gives: V gene, clone size, J gene, D gene, CDR3 DNA, CDR3 protein. The D gene is left open where the match is weak. Rows give clone size only sometimes, using once, few, many, or a class for an expanded clone.

>TRBV6-4|-|TRBJ2-3|-
TGTGCCAGCAGCCCGACAGTGGGGGGGCGGACAGATACGCAGTATTTT
CASSPTVGGRTDTQYF
>TRBV7-2|few|TRBJ2-7|TRBD2
TGTGCCAGCAGCTTAGTCCTAGCGGGGGGCTCCTACGAGCAGTACTTC
CASSLVLAGGSYEQYF
>TRBV29-1|many|TRBJ1-2|TRBD1
TGCAGCGGTGGACAGGGGGAAGGCTACACCTTC
CSGGQGEGYTF
>TRBV9|-|TRBJ2-2|-
TGTGCCAGCACCCTCTCCGACACCGGGGAGCTGTTTTTT
CASTLSDTGELFF
>TRBV18|many|TRBJ1-2|-
TGTGCCAGCTCACCCGACAAGAACTATGGCTACACCTTC
CASSPDKNYGYTF
>TRBV24-1|many|TRBJ2-3|TRBD2
TGTGCCACCAGTGATCAGCCAGGACTAGCGGGTAGCACAGATACGCAGTATTTT
CATSDQPGLAGSTDTQYF
>TRBV7-2|-|TRBJ2-1|-
TGTGCCAGCAGCTCCGTAGTTGGGAATGAGCAGTTCTTC
CASSSVVGNEQFF
>TRBV3-1|-|TRBJ1-5|-
TGTGCCAGCGCCAGTGTGGGCAATCAGCCCCAGCATTTT
CASASVGNQPQHF
>TRBV5-1|many|TRBJ2-3|TRBD2
TGCGCCAGCACTGGCGGGGGGGCCGAAGATACGCAGTATTTT
CASTGGGAEDTQYF
>TRBV30|-|TRBJ2-5|-
TGTGCCTGGAGTCTGGTCCTCTCACTTGAGCAGTACTTC
CAWSLVLSLEQYF
>TRBV2|-|TRBJ2-1|-
TGTGCCAGCAGTCCAATTACCTACAATGAGCAGTTCTTC
CASSPITYNEQFF
>TRBV10-3|few|TRBJ2-2|-
TGTGCCATCAGTGCGGGAGACACCGGGGAGCTGTTTTTT
CAISAGDTGELFF
>TRBV11-2|-|TRBJ2-4|TRBD2
TGTGCCAGCAACTCCGGGACGGGGAGGGCAAACATTCAGTACTTC
CASNSGTGRANIQYF
>TRBV29-1|once|TRBJ2-5|-
TGCAGCGTTGTGACGGGACAAGAGACCCAGTACTTC
CSVVTGQETQYF
>TRBV7-9|many|TRBJ2-5|-
TGTGCCAGCAGCTTAGCCGGATCAGGTTCCCAAGAGACCCAGTACTTC
CASSLAGSGSQETQYF
>TRBV6-6|many|TRBJ2-7|-
TGTGCCAGCAGTTTCCGTTCGATCGGGACCGGGTTCGAGCAGTACTTC
CASSFRSIGTGFEQYF
>TRBV27|many|TRBJ2-1|-
TGTGCCAGCAGTTTATCCAGACAAGTTGAGCAGTTCTTC
CASSLSRQVEQFF
>TRBV9|many|TRBJ2-5|-
TGTGCCAGCAGCGTAGGTACGGGGACGGGAACCCCCCAAGAGACCCAGTACTTC
CASSVGTGTGTPQETQYF
>TRBV6-5|many|TRBJ2-5|-
TGTGCCAGCAGTTATTTTGGGACGGATGAAGAGACCCAGTACTTC
CASSYFGTDEETQYF